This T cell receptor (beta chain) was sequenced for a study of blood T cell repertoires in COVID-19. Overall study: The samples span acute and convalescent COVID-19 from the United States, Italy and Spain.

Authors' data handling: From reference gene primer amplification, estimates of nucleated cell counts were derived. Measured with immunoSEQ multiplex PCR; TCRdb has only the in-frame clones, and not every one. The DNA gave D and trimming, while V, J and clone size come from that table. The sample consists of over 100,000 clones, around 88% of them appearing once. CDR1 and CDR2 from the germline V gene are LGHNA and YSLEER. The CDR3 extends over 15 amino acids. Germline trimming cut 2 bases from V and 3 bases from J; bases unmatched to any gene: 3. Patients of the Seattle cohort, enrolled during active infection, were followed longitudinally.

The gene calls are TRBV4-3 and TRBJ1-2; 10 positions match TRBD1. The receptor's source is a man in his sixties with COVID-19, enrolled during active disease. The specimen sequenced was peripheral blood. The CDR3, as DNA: TGCGCCAGCAGCCAACCCGGGACAGGGGACTATGGCTACACCTTC. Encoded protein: CASSQPGTGDYGYTF.